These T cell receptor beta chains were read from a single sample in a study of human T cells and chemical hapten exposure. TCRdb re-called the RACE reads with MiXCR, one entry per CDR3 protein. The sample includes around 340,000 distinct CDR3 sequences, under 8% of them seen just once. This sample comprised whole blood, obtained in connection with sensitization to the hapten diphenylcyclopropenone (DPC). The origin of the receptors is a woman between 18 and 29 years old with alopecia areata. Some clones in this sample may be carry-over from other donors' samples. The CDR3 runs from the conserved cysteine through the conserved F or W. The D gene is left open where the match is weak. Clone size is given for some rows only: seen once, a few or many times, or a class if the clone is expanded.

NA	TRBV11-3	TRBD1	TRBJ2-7	CASSAPGTGAHEQYF	TGTGCCAGCAGCGCACCCGGGACAGGGGCCCACGAGCAGTACTTC
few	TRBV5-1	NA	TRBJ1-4	CASSLDRTFNEKLFF	TGCGCCAGCAGCTTGGACAGAACTTTTAATGAAAAACTGTTTTTT
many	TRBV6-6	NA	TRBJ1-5	CANAPQGSNQPQHF	TGTGCCAACGCACCCCAAGGGAGCAATCAGCCCCAGCATTTT
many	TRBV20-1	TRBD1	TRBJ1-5	CSARGQGTGQPQHF	TGCAGTGCTAGAGGACAGGGGACGGGTCAGCCCCAGCATTTT
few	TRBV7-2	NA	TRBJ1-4	CASSPHHRSIGEKLFF	TGTGCCAGCAGCCCCCATCATAGGAGTATTGGAGAAAAACTGTTTTTT
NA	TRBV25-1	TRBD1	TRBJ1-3	CASSVGESDRTYF	TGTGCCAGCAGTGTAGGGGAATCGGACAGGACTTATTTT
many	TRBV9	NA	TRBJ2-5	CASSHGETQYF	TGTGCCAGCAGCCACGGAGAGACCCAGTACTTC
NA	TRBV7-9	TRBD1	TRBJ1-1	CASSILGQGEAFF	TGTGCCAGCAGCATATTAGGACAGGGTGAAGCTTTCTTT
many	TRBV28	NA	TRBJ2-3	CASKSPVNTQYF	TGTGCCAGCAAATCCCCCGTGAATACGCAGTATTTT
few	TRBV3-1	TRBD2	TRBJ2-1	CASSYEGLHNEQFF	TGTGCCAGCAGCTATGAGGGACTACACAATGAGCAGTTCTTC
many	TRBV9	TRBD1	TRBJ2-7	CASRAPGQGFEQYF	TGTGCCAGCAGGGCCCCGGGACAGGGGTTCGAGCAGTACTTC
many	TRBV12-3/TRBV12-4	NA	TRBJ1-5	CASSPSGDNQPQHF	TGTGCCAGCAGTCCTTCGGGGGACAATCAGCCCCAGCATTTT
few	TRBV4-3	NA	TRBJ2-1	CASSHRGTEYNEQFF	TGCGCCAGCAGCCACCGGGGGACAGAGTACAATGAGCAGTTCTTC
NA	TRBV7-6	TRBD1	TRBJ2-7	CASSLQAGGVYEQYF	TGTGCCAGCAGCTTACAGGCAGGGGGCGTCTACGAGCAGTACTTC
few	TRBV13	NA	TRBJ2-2	CASSLAGTLTGELFF	TGTGCCAGCAGCTTAGCGGGGACCCTCACCGGGGAGCTGTTTTTT
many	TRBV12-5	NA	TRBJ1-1	CASGGVAGTEAFF	TGTGCTAGTGGTGGGGTAGCGGGCACTGAAGCTTTCTTT
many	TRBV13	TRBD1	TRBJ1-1	CASSPPGQGPDTEAFF	TGTGCCAGCAGCCCGCCCGGACAGGGGCCAGACACTGAAGCTTTCTTT
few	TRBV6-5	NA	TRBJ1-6	CASSYSARSLNSPLHF	TGTGCCAGCAGTTACTCGGCAAGGTCTTTGAACTCACCCCTCCACTTT
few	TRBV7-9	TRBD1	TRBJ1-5	CASSSDRGSPFAQHF	TGTGCCAGCAGCTCGGACAGGGGGTCCCCATTCGCCCAGCATTTT
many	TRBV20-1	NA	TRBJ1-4	CSARSAGEKLFF	TGCAGTGCTAGAAGTGCAGGGGAAAAACTGTTTTTT
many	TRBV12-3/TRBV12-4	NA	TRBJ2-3	CASSLGQYTDTQYF	TGTGCCAGCAGTTTAGGACAGTACACAGATACGCAGTATTTT
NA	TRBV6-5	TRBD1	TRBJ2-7	CASRRTGWYEQYF	TGTGCCAGCAGGAGGACAGGCTGGTACGAGCAGTACTTC
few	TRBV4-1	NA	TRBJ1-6	CASSQDRGGGNSPLHF	TGCGCCAGCAGCCAAGACAGGGGAGGGGGTAATTCACCCCTCCACTTT
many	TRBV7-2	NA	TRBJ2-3	CASSLAGRRTDTQYF	TGTGCCAGCAGCTTAGCGGGCCGACGCACAGATACGCAGTATTTT
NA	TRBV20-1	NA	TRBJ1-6	CSARVAENSPLHF	TGCAGTGCCCGGGTGGCGGAGAATTCACCCCTCCACTTT
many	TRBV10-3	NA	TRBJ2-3	CAISDPRPDTQYF	TGTGCCATCAGTGACCCACGGCCCGATACGCAGTATTTT
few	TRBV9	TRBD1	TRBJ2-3	CASRRGQGVTDTQYF	TGTGCCAGCAGACGGGGACAGGGGGTTACAGATACGCAGTATTTT
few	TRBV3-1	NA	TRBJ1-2	CASSPGTTANYGYTF	TGTGCCAGCAGCCCTGGAACGACAGCTAACTATGGCTACACCTTC
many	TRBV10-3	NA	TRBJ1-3	CAISGGNTIYF	TGTGCCATCAGTGGAGGAAACACCATATATTTT
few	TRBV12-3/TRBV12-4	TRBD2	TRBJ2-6	CASGRGWLAGSGANVLTF	TGTGCCAGCGGTAGAGGGTGGCTAGCGGGCTCTGGGGCCAACGTCCTGACTTTC
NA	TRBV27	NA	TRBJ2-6	CASRTTASGANVLTF	TGTGCCAGCAGAACGACGGCATCTGGGGCCAACGTCCTGACTTTC
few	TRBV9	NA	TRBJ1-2	CASSPPTLGYGYTF	TGTGCCAGCAGCCCTCCGACCCTCGGCTATGGCTACACCTTC
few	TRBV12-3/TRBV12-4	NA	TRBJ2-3	CASSLLGFPSTDTQYF	TGTGCCAGCAGTTTACTAGGTTTTCCTAGCACAGATACGCAGTATTTT
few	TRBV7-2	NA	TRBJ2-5	CASSFAGQETQYF	TGTGCCAGCAGCTTTGCAGGTCAAGAGACCCAGTACTTC
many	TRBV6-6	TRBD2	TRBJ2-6	CASIQRGGAGANVLTF	TGTGCCAGCATCCAACGGGGGGGAGCTGGGGCCAACGTCCTGACTTTC